A selection of T cell receptor beta chains follows, all from one sample in a study of post-analysis software for immune sequencing data. TCRdb reprocessed the PCR reads via MiXCR and lists one record per CDR3 protein. The sample records roughly 170,000 distinct CDR3 sequences, around 30% being singletons. Material: blood. The receptors were sampled from a girl aged 5 to 17 with multiple sclerosis. Both conserved end residues are part of each CDR3. The D gene is left open where the match is weak. Only part of the rows carry a size: once, few, many, or a class if the clone is expanded.

TRBJ1-1 few TRBV3-1 - TGTGCCAGCAGCCAAGATGGAGGGAACACTGAAGCTTTCTTT CASSQDGGNTEAFF
TRBJ2-7 - TRBV18 - TGTGCCAGCTCAACAGGACTCGTCTCCTACGAGCAGTACTTC CASSTGLVSYEQYF
TRBJ1-2 many TRBV7-9 - TGTGCCAGCAGCTCTCCACCGTCGGGACACCCTAACTATGGCTACACCTTC CASSSPPSGHPNYGYTF
TRBJ2-3 many TRBV5-1 TRBD1 TGCGCCAGCAGCTCCCAATCGGTCAGGGGGACAGATACGCAGTATTTT CASSSQSVRGTDTQYF
TRBJ2-7 - TRBV7-3 - TGTGCCAGCAGTTCAGACCCTTCCTACAATGAGCAGTACTTC CASSSDPSYNEQYF
TRBJ1-5 - TRBV7-9 - TGTGCCAGCAGCTTAGGGACGGAGAGAGTTCAGCCCCAGCATTTT CASSLGTERVQPQHF
TRBJ2-1 - TRBV11-2 TRBD2 TGTGCCAGCAGCTTCGCTAGCGGGAATTACAATGAGCAGTTCTTC CASSFASGNYNEQFF
TRBJ2-7 - TRBV7-9 - TGTGCCACCCCTGGGGCCTACGAGCAGTACTTC CATPGAYEQYF
TRBJ2-1 - TRBV11-1 TRBD2 TGTGCCAGCAGCCCCGGACTAGCGGGAGGCAATAAGCAGTTCTTC CASSPGLAGGNKQFF
TRBJ2-7 many TRBV27 TRBD1 TGTGCCAGCAGTTTTGGGGCGGGACAGGCCTCCTACGAGCAGTACTTC CASSFGAGQASYEQYF
TRBJ2-7 few TRBV7-3 - TGTGCCAGCAGCTTAAATCCCGGGGGCGGAACCCAGTACTTC CASSLNPGGGTQYF
TRBJ2-1 few TRBV19 - TGTGCCAGTAGTGATGGCCCTGAGCAGTTCTTC CASSDGPEQFF
TRBJ1-1 - TRBV7-6 - TGTGCCAGCAGCTTACGACCTGGGAACACTGAAGCTTTCTTT CASSLRPGNTEAFF
TRBJ2-1 few TRBV19 TRBD2 TGTGCCAGCCGAACTAGCGGGAGCGGCAATGAGCAGTTCTTC CASRTSGSGNEQFF
TRBJ2-7 - TRBV14 - TGTGCCAGCACCCATTTAGAAACGCCGGGCGAGCAGTACTTC CASTHLETPGEQYF
TRBJ2-1 many TRBV6-5 - TGTGCCAGCAGTAACCCATACAATGAGCAGTTCTTC CASSNPYNEQFF
TRBJ2-7 few TRBV28 TRBD2 TGTGCCAGCAGTTCCGGGACTAGCGGGATGCGCTCCTACGAGCAGTACTTC CASSSGTSGMRSYEQYF
TRBJ2-1 - TRBV28 - TGTGCCAGCAGTTGGTTCAATGAGCAGTTCTTC CASSWFNEQFF
TRBJ2-1 many TRBV5-4 - TGTGCCAGCAGCTTGAGACAAGAGAATGAGCAGTTCTTC CASSLRQENEQFF
TRBJ2-3 - TRBV15 TRBD2 TGTGCCACCAGCAGAGGGGTAGCTAGCGGGAGTTCAGATACGCAGTATTTT CATSRGVASGSSDTQYF
TRBJ2-6 many TRBV7-6 - TGTGCCAGCAGCCCTGGAGGGCTTATACCCTCTGGGGCCAACGTCCTGACTTTC CASSPGGLIPSGANVLTF
TRBJ1-2 few TRBV9 - TGTGCCAGCAGCGTCGGACACCCCAGCCATGGCTACACCTTC CASSVGHPSHGYTF
TRBJ2-7 many TRBV28 - TGTGCCAGCAGTAGATTGGCAGGGGATTTGGGTGGGCAGTACTTC CASSRLAGDLGGQYF
TRBJ1-1 few TRBV6-5 - TGTGCCAGCAGTTACTCCTCAGGGGTGAACACTGAAGCTTTCTTT CASSYSSGVNTEAFF
TRBJ2-7 many TRBV4-1 TRBD2 TGCGCCAGCAGCCGATCTAGCGGAAGGACCTACGAGCAGTACTTC CASSRSSGRTYEQYF
TRBJ2-5 - TRBV20-1 TRBD2 TGCAGCTCCCTCCCTGCTACGGGGAGCCCTAGCGGTAACCAAGAGACCCAGTACTTC CSSLPATGSPSGNQETQYF
TRBJ1-3 few TRBV7-9 - TGTGCCAGCAGTCCCGTGGCAGGGAGCCGTCGGCTCTCTGGAAACACCATATATTTT CASSPVAGSRRLSGNTIYF
TRBJ2-7 many TRBV29-1 TRBD1 TGCAGCGTCCTGACAGGGGCTTACGAGCAGTACTTC CSVLTGAYEQYF
TRBJ1-5 few TRBV6-6 - TGTGCCAGCAGTTACCATCGGGGGAATCAGCCCCAGCATTTT CASSYHRGNQPQHF
TRBJ1-1 many TRBV12-3/TRBV12-4 TRBD1 TGTGCCAGCAGTTGGGACAGGGGGGCTCTGGACACCACTGAAGCTTTCTTT CASSWDRGALDTTEAFF
TRBJ2-5 - TRBV15 - TGTGCCACCAGCAGAGACAGGATGGGGGGACAAGAGACCCAGTACTTC CATSRDRMGGQETQYF